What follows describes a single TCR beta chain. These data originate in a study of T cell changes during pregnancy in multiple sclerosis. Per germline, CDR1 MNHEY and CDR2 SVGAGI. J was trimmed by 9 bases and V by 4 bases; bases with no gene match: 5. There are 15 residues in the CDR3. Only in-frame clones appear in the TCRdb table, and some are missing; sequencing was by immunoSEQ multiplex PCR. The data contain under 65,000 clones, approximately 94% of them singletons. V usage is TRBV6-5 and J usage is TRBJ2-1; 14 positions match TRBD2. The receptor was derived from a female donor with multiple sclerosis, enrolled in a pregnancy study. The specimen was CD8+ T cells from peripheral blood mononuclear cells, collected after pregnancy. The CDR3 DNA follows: TGTGCCAGCAGTTCGGGACTAGCGGGAGTGGGTGAGCAGTTCTTC. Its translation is CASSSGLAGVGEQFF.